This TCR beta chain originates from a study of monozygotic twins with inflammatory bowel disease. Germline loops: CDR1 MNHEY, CDR2 SVGAGI. CDR3 length: 13 amino acids. To note about this clonotype: The antigen is not known.

Regarding the study as a whole: Neither one strong signal nor one clonotype associated with IBD was supported.

Eight reactions per sample, run separately, yielded cDNA. TCRdb reprocessed the 5' RACE reads and stores each CDR3 protein as one record, lacking DNA. Recorded for this sample: 93,000 or so distinct CDR3 sequences. Sample: blood. The sequence came from a human donor with ulcerative colitis or Crohn's disease, or a healthy co-twin of an affected twin (not recorded which). The chain joins TRBV6-5 to TRBJ2-3. The CDR3 spells CASSYDTTDTQYF.